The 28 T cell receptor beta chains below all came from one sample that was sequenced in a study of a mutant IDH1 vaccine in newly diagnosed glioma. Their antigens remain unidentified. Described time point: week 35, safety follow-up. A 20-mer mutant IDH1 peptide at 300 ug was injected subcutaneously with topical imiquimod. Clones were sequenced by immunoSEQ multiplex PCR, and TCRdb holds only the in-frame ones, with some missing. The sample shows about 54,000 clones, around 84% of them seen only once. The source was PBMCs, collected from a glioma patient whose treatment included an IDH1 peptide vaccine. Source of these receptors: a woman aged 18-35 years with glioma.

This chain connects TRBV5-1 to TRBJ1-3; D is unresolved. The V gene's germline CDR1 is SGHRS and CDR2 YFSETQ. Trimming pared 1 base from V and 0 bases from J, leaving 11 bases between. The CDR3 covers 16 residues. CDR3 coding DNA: TGCGCCAGCAGCTTGATGGACCGCGACTCTGGAAACACCATATATTTT. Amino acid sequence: CASSLMDRDSGNTIYF.

The CDR3 protein is CASSLTRMEGYTF. CDR3 DNA sequence: TGCGCCAGCAGCTTGACCCGAATGGAAGGCTACACCTTC. This chain connects TRBV5-1 to TRBJ1-2; D ambiguous. V lost 1 base and J lost 8, with 12 bases in between. The CDR3 runs 13 residues. Germline lookup yields CDR1 SGHRS and CDR2 YFSETQ.

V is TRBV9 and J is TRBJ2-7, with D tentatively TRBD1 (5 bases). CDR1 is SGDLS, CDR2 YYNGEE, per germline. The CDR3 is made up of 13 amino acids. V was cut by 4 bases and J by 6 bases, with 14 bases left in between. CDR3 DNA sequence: TGTGCCAGCAGCCCATTCCCAAGGGGCGAGCAGTACTTC. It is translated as CASSPFPRGEQYF.

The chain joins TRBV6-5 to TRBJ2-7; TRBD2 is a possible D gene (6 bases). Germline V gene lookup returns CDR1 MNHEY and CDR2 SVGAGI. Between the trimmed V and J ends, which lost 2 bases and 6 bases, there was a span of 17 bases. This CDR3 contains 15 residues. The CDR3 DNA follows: TGTGCCAGCAGTTACAGTGCGGGGAGTGGAGTCGAGCAGTACTTC. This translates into CASSYSAGSGVEQYF.

This CDR3 is CASSISVGTDTQYF. As DNA, the CDR3 is TGTGCCAGTAGTATCAGTGTGGGCACAGATACGCAGTATTTT. The chain couples TRBV19 to TRBJ2-3, with D hard to call. Per the germline V gene, CDR1 is LNHDA and CDR2 is SQIVND (reference sequence). Trimming shortened V by 3 bases and J by 1 base, and 8 bases separated the two germline ends. The CDR3 length is 14 residues.

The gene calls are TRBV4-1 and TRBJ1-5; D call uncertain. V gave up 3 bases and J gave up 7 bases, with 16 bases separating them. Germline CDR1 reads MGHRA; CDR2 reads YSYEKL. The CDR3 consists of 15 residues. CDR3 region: CASSQAGPLTQPQHF. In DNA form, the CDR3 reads TGCGCCAGCAGCCAGGCCGGGCCTCTGACGCAGCCCCAGCATTTT.

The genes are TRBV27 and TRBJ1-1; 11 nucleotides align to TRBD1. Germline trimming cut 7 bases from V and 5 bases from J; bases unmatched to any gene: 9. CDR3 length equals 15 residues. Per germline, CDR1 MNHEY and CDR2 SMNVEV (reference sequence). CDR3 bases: TGTGCCAGCACCTGGACAGGGGGCTTTAGGACTGAAGCTTTCTTT. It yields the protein CASTWTGGFRTEAFF.

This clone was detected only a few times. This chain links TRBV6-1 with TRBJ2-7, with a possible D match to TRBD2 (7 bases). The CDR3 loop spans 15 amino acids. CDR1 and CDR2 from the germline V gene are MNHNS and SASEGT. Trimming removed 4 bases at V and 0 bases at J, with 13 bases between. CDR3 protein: CASSVGGESSYEQYF. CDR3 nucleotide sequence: TGTGCCAGCAGTGTAGGGGGGGAGAGCTCCTACGAGCAGTACTTC.

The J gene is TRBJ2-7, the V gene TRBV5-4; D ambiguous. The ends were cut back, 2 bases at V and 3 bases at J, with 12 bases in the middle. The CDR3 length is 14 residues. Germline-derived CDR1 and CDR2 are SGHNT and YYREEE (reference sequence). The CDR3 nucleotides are TGTGCCAGCAGCTTCGGGCAGAGCCTCTACGAGCAGTACTTC. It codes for CASSFGQSLYEQYF. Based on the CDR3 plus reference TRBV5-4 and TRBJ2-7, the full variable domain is ETGVTQSPTHLIKTRGQQVTLRCSSQSGHNTVSWYQQALGQGPQFIFQYYREEENGRGNFPPRFSGLQFPNYSSELNVNALELDDSALYLCASSFGQSLYEQYFGPGTRLTVT.

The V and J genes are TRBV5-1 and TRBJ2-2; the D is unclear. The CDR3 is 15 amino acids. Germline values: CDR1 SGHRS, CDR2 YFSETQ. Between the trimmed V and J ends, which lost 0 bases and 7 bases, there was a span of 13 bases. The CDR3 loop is CASSLVEWFYGELFF. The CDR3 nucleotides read TGCGCCAGCAGCTTGGTGGAGTGGTTTTACGGGGAGCTGTTTTTT. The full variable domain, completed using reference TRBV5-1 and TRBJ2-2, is KAGVTQTPRYLIKTRGQQVTLSCSPISGHRSVSWYQQTPGQGLQFLFEYFSETQRNKGNFPGRFSGRQFSNSRSEMNVSTLELGDSALYLCASSLVEWFYGELFFGEGSRLTVL.

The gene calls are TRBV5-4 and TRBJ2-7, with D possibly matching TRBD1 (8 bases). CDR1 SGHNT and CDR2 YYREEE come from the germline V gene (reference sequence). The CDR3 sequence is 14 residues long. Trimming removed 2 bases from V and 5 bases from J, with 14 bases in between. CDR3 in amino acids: CASSLQGGWHEQYF. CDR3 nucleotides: TGTGCCAGCAGCTTACAGGGGGGGTGGCACGAGCAGTACTTC.

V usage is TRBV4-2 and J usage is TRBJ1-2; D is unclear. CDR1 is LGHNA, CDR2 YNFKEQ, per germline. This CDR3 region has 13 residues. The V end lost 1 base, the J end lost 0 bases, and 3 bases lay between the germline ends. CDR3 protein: CASSQAANYGYTF. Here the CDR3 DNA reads TGTGCCAGCAGCCAAGCCGCTAACTATGGCTACACCTTC.

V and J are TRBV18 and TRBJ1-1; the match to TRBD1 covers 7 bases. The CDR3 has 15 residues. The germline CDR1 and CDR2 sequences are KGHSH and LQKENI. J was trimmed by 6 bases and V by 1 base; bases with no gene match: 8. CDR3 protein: CASSPHPPGGSEAFF. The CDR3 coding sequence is TGTGCCAGCTCACCACACCCTCCAGGGGGGTCTGAAGCTTTCTTT. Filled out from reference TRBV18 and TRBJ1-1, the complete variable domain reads NAGVMQNPRHLVRRRGQEARLRCSPMKGHSHVYWYRQLPEEGLKFMVYLQKENIIDESGMPKERFSAEFPKEGPSILRIQQVVRGDSAAYFCASSPHPPGGSEAFFGQGTRLTVV.

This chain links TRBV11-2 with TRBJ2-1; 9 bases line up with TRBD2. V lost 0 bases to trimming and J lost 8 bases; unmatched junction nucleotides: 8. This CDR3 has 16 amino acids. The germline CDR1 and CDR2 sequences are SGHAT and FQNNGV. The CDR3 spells CASSLEGGGGLDEQFF. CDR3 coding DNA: TGTGCCAGCAGCTTAGAAGGCGGGGGGGGTCTTGATGAGCAGTTCTTC.

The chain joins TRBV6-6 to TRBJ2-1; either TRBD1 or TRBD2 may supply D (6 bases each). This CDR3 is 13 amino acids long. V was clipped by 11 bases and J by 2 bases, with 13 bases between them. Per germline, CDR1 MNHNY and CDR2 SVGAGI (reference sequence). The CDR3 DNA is TGTGCCGTCTCGGGGGCAGCCTACAATGAGCAGTTCTTC. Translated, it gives CAVSGAAYNEQFF.

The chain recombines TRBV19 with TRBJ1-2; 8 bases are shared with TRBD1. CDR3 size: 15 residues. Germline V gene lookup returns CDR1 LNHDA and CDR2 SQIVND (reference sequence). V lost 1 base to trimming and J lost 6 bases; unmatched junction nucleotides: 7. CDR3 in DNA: TGTGCCAGTAGTATAGGGAGCAGGGGGCGTGATGGCTACACCTTC. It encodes CASSIGSRGRDGYTF.

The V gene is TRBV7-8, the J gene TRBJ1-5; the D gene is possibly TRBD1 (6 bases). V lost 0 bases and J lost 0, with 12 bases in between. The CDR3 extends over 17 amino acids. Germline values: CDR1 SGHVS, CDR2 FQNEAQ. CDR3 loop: CASSLARGPSSNQPQHF. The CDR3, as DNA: TGTGCCAGCAGCTTAGCGCGGGGGCCAAGTAGCAATCAGCCCCAGCATTTT.

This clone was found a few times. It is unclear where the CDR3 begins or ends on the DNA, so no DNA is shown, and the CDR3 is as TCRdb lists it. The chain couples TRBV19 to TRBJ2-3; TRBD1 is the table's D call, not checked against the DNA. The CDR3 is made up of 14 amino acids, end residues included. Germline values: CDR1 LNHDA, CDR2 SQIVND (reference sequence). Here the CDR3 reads CASTSGQGTDTQYF.

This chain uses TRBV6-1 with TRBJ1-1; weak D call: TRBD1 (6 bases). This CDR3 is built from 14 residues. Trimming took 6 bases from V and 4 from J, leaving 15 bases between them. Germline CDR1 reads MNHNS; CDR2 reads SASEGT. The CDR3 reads CASSVQGAGTEAFF. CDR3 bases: TGTGCCAGCAGCGTACAGGGCGCGGGCACTGAAGCTTTCTTT.

The CDR3 sequence is CASSLASGLNTEAFF. CDR3 nucleotides: TGTGCCAGCAGCTTAGCGTCGGGGCTGAACACTGAAGCTTTCTTT. V is TRBV7-9 and J is TRBJ1-1; perhaps TRBD1 as D (5 bases). With 0 bases removed from V and 0 bases from J, the gap between germline ends came to 8 bases. This CDR3 is built from 15 residues. CDR1 and CDR2 from the germline V gene are SEHNR and FQNEAQ (reference sequence).

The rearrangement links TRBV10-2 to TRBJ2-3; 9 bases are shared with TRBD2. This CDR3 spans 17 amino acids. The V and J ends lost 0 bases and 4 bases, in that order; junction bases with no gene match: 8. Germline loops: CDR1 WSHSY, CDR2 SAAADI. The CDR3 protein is CASSESTSGRNSDTQYF. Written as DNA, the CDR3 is TGCGCCAGCAGTGAGTCAACTAGCGGGCGTAATTCAGATACGCAGTATTTT.

Written as DNA, the CDR3 is TGTGCCAGTAGTATAGCCGCGACAGGAAATGAAAAACTGTTTTTT. Translating gives CASSIAATGNEKLFF. The V gene is TRBV19, the J gene TRBJ1-4; a weak D match, TRBD1 (6 bases). V was shortened by 1 base and J by 5 bases, with 11 bases between the two germline ends. There are 15 residues in the CDR3. CDR1 and CDR2 from the germline V gene are LNHDA and SQIVND (reference sequence).

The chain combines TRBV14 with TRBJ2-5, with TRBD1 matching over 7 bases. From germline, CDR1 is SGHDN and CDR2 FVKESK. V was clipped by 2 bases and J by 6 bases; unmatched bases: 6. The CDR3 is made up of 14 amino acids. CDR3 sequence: CASSQSRGRKTQYF. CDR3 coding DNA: TGTGCCAGCAGCCAATCTAGGGGGCGGAAGACCCAGTACTTC.

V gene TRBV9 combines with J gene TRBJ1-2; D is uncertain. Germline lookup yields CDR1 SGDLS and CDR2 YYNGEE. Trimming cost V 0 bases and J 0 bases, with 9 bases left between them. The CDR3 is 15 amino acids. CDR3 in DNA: TGTGCCAGCAGCGTAGGGGGAGCGCCTAACTATGGCTACACCTTC. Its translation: CASSVGGAPNYGYTF.

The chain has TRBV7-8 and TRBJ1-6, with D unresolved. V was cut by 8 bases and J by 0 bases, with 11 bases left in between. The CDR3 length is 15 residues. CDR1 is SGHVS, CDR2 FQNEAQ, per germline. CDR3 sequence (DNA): TGTGCCAGCGGCCCGCCCGGCTCCTATAATTCACCCCTCCACTTT. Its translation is CASGPPGSYNSPLHF.

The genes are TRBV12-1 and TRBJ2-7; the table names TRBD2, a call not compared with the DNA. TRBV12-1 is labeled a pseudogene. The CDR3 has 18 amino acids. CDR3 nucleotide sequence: TGTGCCAGCAGCTTGAATACTAGCGGGATTGTGACCTCCTACGAGCAGTACTTC. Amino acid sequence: CASSLNTSGIVTSYEQYF.

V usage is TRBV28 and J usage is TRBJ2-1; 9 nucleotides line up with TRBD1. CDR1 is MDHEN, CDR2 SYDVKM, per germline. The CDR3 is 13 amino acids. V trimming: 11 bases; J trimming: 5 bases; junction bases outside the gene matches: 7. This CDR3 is CAGGTGTNNEQFF. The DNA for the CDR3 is TGTGCCGGGGGGACAGGGACAAACAATGAGCAGTTCTTC.

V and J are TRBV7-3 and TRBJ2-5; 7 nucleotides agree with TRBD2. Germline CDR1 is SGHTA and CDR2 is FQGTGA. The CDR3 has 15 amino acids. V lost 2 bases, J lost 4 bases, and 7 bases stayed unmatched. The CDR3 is CASSLFPGGVETQYF. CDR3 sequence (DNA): TGTGCCAGCAGCTTATTCCCGGGGGGAGTAGAGACCCAGTACTTC.